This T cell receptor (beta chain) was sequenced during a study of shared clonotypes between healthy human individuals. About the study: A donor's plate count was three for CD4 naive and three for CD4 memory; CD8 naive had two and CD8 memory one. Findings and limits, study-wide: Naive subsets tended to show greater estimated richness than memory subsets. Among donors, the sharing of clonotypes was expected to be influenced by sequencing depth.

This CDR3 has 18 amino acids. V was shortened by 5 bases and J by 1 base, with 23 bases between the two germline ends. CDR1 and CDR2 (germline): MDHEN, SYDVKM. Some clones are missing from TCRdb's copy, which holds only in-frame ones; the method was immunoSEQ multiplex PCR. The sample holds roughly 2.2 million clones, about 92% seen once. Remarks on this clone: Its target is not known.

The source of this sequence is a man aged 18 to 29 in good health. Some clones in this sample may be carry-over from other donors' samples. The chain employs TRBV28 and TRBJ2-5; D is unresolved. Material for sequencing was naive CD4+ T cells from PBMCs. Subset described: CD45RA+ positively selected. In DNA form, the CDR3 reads TGTGCCAGCAGTCCTGCGTTGGGGTCCTCAAAAACCCAAGAGACCCAGTACTTC. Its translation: CASSPALGSSKTQETQYF.